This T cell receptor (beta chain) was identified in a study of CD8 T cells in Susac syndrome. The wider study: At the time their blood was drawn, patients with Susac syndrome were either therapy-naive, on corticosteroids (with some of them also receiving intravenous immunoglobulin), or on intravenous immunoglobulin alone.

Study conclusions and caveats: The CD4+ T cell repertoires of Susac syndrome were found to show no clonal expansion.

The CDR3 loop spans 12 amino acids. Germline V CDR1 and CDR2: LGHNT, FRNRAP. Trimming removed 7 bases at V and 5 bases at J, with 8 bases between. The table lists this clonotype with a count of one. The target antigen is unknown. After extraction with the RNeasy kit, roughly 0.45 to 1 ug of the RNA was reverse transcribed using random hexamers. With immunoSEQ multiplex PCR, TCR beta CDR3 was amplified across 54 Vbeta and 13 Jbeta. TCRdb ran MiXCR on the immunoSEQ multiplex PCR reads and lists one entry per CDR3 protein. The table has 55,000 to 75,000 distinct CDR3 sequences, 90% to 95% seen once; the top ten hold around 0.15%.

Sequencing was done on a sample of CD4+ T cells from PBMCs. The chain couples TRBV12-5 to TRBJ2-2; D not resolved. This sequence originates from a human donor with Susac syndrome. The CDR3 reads CASALQTGELFF. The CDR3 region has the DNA TGTGCTAGTGCCCTCCAAACCGGGGAGCTGTTTTTT.